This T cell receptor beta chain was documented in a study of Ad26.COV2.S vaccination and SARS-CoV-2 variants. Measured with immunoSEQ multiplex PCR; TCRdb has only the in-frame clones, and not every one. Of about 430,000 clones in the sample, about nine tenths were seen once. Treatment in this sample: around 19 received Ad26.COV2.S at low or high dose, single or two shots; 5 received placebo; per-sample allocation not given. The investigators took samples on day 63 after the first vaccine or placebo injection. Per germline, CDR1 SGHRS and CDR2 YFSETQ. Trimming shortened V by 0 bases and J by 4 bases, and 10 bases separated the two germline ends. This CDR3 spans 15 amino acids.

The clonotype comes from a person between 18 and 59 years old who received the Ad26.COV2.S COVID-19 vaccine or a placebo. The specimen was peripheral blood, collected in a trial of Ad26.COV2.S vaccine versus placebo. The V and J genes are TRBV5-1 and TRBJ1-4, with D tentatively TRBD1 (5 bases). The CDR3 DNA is TGCGCCAGCAGCTTGGTGGGGGGGAGTAATGAAAAACTGTTTTTT. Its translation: CASSLVGGSNEKLFF. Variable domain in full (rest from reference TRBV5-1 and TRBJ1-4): KAGVTQTPRYLIKTRGQQVTLSCSPISGHRSVSWYQQTPGQGLQFLFEYFSETQRNKGNFPGRFSGRQFSNSRSEMNVSTLELGDSALYLCASSLVGGSNEKLFFGSGTQLSVL.